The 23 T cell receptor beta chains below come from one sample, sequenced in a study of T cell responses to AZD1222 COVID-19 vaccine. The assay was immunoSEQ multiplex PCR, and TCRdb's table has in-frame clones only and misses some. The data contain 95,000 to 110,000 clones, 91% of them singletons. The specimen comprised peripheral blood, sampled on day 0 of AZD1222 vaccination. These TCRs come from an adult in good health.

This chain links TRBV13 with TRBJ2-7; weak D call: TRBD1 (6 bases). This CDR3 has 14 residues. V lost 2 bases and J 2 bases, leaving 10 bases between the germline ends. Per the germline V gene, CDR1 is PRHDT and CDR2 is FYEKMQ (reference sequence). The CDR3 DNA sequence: TGTGCCAGCAGCTTACAAAACAGGGCCTACGAGCAGTACTTC. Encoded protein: CASSLQNRAYEQYF.

The CDR3 bases are TGTGCCAGCAGCTTAGGGAGGGGTTACCTCTACGAGCAGTACTTC. It is translated as CASSLGRGYLYEQYF. This chain links TRBV7-3 with TRBJ2-7, with 7 bases lining up with TRBD2. V dropped 2 bases and J dropped 3; count of bases not matched to a gene: 7. Germline CDR1 SGHTA, CDR2 FQGTGA. The CDR3 extends over 15 amino acids.

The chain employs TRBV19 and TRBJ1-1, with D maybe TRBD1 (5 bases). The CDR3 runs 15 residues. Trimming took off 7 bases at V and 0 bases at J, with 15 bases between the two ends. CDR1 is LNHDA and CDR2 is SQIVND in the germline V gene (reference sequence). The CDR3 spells CASTDRNRMNTEAFF. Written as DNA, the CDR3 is TGTGCCAGTACTGATCGAAACAGGATGAACACTGAAGCTTTCTTT.

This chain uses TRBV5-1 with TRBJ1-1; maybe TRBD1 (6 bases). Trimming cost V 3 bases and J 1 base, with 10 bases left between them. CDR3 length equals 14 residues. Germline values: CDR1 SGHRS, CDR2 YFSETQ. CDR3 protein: CASSWGGPNTEAFF. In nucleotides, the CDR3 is TGCGCCAGCAGCTGGGGGGGGCCGAACACTGAAGCTTTCTTT.

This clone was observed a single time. The CDR3 spells CASSRDRGGGELFF. Written as DNA, the CDR3 is TGTGCCAGCAGCCGAGACAGGGGCGGCGGGGAGCTGTTTTTT. V and J are TRBV7-8 and TRBJ2-2; 8 nucleotides align to TRBD1. The CDR3 length is 14 residues. Trimming took 5 bases from V and 7 from J; bases not matched to a gene: 6. CDR1 is SGHVS and CDR2 is FQNEAQ in the germline V gene.

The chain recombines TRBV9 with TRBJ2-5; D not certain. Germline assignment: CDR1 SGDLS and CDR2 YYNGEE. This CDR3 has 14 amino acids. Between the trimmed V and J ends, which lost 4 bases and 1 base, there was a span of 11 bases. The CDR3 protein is CASSRSLTQETQYF. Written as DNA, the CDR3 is TGTGCCAGCAGCCGAAGCTTAACCCAAGAGACCCAGTACTTC.

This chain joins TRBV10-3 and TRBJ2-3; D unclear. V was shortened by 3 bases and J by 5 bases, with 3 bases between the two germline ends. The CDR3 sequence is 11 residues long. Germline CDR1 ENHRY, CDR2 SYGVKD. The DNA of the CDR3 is TGTGCCATCAGTGACGGAGATACGCAGTATTTT. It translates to CAISDGDTQYF.

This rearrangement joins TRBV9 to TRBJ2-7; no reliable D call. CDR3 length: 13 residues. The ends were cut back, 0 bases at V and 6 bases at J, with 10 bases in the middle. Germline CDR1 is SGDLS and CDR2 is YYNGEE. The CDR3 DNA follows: TGTGCCAGCAGCGTAGGAAGAACGGGCGAGCAGTACTTC. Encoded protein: CASSVGRTGEQYF.

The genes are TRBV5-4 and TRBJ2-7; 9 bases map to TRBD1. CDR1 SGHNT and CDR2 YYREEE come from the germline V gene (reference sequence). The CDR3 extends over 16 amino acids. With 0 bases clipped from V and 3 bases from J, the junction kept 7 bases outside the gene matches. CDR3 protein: CASSLGRGQGNYEQYF. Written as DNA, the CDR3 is TGTGCCAGCAGCTTGGGTCGGGGACAGGGAAACTACGAGCAGTACTTC.

In DNA, the CDR3 is TGTGCCAGCAGCTTGAGGGGAGATACGCAGTATTTT. This translates into CASSLRGDTQYF. The chain uses TRBV28 and TRBJ2-3, with D possibly being TRBD1 or TRBD2 (5 bases each). From germline, CDR1 is MDHEN and CDR2 SYDVKM. The CDR3 has 12 amino acids. The V gene lost 6 bases and the J gene lost 5 bases, with 9 bases spanning the gap.

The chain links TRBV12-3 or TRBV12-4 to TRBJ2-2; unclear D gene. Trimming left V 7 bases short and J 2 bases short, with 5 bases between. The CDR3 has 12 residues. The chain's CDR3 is CASTYNTGELFF. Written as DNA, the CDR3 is TGTGCCAGCACCTACAACACCGGGGAGCTGTTTTTT.

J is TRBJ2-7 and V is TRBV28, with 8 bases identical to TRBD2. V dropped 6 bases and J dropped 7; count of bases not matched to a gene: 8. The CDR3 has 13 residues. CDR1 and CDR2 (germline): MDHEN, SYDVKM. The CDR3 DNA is TGTGCCAGCAGCCCTCCGGGGGGGAGGGAGCAGTACTTC. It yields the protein CASSPPGGREQYF.

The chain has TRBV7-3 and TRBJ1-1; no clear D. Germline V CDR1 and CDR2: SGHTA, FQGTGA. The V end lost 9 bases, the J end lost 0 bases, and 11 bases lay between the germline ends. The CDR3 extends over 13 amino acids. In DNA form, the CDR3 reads TGTGCCAGTAGGTATGGTCTGAACACTGAAGCTTTCTTT. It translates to CASRYGLNTEAFF.

The CDR3 loop is CASSPYRGGDTEAFF. Here the CDR3 DNA reads TGTGCCAGCAGCCCATACAGGGGAGGGGACACTGAAGCTTTCTTT. The J gene is TRBJ1-1, the V gene TRBV7-2; TRBD1 aligns across 7 bases. In germline, CDR1 is SGHTA, CDR2 FQGNSA. V dropped 5 bases and J dropped 3; count of bases not matched to a gene: 9. CDR3 length equals 15 residues.

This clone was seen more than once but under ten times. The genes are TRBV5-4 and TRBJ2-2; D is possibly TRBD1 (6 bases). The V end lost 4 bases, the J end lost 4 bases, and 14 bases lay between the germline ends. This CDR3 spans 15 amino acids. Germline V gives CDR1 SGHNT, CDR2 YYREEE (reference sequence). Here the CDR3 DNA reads TGTGCCAGCAGCCCGCAGACAGGTCCCACCGGGGAGCTGTTTTTT. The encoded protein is CASSPQTGPTGELFF.

CDR3 sequence (DNA): TGTGCCAGCGGCAGGGAAGCGGGAGTCTACGAGCAGTACTTC. Its protein is CASGREAGVYEQYF. The rearrangement joins TRBV2 to TRBJ2-7; 8 nucleotides align to TRBD2. This CDR3 comprises 14 residues. V was clipped by 8 bases and J by 3 bases; unmatched bases: 9. Germline V gives CDR1 SNHLY, CDR2 FYNNEI. Supplemented by reference TRBV2 and TRBJ2-7, the full variable domain reads EPEVTQTPSHQVTQMGQEVILRCVPISNHLYFYWYRQILGQKVEFLVSFYNNEISEKSEIFDDQFSVERPDGSNFTLKIRSTKLEDSAMYFCASGREAGVYEQYFGPGTRLTVT.

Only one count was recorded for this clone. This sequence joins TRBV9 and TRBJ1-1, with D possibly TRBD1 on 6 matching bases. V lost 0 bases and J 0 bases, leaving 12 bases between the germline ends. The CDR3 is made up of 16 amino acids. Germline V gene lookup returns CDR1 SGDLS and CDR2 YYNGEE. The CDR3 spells CASSVGTERMNTEAFF. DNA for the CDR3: TGTGCCAGCAGCGTAGGGACAGAACGCATGAACACTGAAGCTTTCTTT. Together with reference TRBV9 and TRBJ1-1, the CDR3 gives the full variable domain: DSGVTQTPKHLITATGQRVTLRCSPRSGDLSVYWYQQSLDQGLQFLIQYYNGEERAKGNILERFSAQQFPDLHSELNLSSLELGDSALYFCASSVGTERMNTEAFFGQGTRLTVV.

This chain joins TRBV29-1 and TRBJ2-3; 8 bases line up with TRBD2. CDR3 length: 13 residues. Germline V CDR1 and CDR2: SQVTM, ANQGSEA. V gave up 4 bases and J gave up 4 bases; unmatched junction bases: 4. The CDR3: CSVVTSASDTQYF. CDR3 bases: TGCAGCGTTGTGACTAGCGCTTCAGATACGCAGTATTTT.

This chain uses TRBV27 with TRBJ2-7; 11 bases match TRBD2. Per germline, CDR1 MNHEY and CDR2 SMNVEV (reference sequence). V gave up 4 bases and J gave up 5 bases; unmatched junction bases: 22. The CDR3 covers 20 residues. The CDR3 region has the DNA TGTGCCAGCAGTTCCTCAAATGGGACTAGCGGTCCACGACTGAGCCACGAGCAGTACTTC. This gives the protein CASSSSNGTSGPRLSHEQYF.

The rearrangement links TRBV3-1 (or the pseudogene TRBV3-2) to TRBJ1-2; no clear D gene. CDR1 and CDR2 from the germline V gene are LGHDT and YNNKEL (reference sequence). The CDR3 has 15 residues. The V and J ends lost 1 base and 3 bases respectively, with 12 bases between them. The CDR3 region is CASSQGRLIHYGYTF. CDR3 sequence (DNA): TGTGCCAGCAGCCAAGGGCGACTTATCCACTATGGCTACACCTTC.

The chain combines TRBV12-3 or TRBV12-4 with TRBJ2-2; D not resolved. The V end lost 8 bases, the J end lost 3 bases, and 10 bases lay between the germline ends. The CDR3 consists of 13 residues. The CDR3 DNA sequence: TGTGCCAGCTCGGCTGGGCACACCGGGGAGCTGTTTTTT. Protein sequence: CASSAGHTGELFF.

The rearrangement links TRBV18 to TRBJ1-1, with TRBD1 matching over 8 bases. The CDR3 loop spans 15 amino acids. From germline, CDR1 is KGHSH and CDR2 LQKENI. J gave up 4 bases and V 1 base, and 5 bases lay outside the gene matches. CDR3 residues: CASSPRTQGGTEAFF. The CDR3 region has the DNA TGTGCCAGCTCACCACGCACACAGGGGGGCACTGAAGCTTTCTTT.

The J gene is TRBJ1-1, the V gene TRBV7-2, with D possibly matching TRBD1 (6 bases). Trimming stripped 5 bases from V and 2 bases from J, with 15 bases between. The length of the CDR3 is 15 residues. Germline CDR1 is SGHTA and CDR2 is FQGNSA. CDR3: CASSPRPGVNTEAFF. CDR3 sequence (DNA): TGTGCCAGCAGCCCACGACCAGGGGTAAACACTGAAGCTTTCTTT.